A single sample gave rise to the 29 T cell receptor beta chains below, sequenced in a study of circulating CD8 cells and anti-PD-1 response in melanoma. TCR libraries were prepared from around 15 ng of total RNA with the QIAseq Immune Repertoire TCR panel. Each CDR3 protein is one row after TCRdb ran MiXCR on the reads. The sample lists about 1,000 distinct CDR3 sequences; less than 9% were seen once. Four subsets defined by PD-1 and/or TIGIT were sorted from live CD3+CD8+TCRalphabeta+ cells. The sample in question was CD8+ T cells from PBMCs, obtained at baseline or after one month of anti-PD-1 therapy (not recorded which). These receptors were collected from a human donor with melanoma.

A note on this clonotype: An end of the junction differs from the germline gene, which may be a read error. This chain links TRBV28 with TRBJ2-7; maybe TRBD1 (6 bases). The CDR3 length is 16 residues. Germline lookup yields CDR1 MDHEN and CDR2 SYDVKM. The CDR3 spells CASSPTPKPDRITLDF. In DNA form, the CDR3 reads TGTGCCAGCAGCCCTACCCCCAAACCTGACAGGATTACTTTGGACTTC.

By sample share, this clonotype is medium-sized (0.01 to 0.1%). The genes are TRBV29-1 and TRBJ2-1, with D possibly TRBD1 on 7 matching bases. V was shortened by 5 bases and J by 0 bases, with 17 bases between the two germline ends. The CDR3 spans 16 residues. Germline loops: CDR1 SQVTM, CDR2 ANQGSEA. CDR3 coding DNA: TGCAGCGTTCCTCAGACTAGGACAGGCTCCTACAATGAGCAGTTCTTC. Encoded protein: CSVPQTRTGSYNEQFF.

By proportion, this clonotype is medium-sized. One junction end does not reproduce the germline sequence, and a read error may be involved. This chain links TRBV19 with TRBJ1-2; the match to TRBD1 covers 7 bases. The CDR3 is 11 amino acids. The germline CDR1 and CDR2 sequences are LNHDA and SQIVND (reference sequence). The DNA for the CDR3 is TGTGCCAGTAGGACAGGGTACGGCTACGCCTTC. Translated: CASRTGYGYAF.

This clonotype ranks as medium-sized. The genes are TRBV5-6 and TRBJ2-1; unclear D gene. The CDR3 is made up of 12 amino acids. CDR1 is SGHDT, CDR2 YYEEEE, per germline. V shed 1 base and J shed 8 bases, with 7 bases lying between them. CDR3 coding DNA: TGTGCCAGCAGCTTGACAGAGGATGAGCAGTTCTTC. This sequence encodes CASSLTEDEQFF.

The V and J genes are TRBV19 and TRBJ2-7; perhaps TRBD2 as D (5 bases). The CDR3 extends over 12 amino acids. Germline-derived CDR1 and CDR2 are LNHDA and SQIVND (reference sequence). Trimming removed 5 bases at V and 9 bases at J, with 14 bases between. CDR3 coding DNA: TGTGCCAGTAGTGGAGGATCCTGGGGGCAGTACTTC. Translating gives CASSGGSWGQYF.

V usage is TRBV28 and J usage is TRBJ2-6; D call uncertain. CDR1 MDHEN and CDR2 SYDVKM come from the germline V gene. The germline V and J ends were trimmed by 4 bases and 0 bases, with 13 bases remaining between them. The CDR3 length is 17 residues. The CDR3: CASSSQPTASGANVLTF. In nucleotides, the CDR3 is TGTGCCAGCAGTTCCCAACCGACGGCCTCTGGGGCCAACGTCCTGACTTTC.

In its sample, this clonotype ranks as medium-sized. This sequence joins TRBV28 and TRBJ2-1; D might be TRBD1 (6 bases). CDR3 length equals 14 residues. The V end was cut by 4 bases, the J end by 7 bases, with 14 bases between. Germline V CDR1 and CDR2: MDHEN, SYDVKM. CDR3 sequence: CASSSPRGRNEQFF. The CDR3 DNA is TGTGCCAGCAGTTCCCCTAGGGGGAGAAATGAGCAGTTCTTC. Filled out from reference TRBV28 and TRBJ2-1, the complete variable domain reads DVKVTQSSRYLVKRTGEKVFLECVQDMDHENMFWYRQDPGLGLRLIYFSYDVKMKEKGDIPEGYSVSREKKERFSLILESASTNQTSMYLCASSSPRGRNEQFFGPGTRLTVL.

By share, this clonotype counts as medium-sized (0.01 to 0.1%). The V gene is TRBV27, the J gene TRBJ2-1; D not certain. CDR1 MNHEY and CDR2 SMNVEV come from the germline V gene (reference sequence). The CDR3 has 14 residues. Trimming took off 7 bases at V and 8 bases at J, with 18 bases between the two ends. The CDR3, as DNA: TGTGCCAGCACCTCACCAAGTGGTGGGGATGAGCAGTTCTTC. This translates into CASTSPSGGDEQFF.

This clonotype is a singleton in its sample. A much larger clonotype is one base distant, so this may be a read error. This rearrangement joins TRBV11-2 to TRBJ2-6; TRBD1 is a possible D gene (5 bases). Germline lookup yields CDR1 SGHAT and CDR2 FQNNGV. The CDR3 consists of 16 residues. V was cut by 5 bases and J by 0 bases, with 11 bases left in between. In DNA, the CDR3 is TGTGCCAGCAGCGGGGCAGCCCGCTCTGGGGCCAACGTCCTGACTTTC. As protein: CASSGAARSGANVLTF.

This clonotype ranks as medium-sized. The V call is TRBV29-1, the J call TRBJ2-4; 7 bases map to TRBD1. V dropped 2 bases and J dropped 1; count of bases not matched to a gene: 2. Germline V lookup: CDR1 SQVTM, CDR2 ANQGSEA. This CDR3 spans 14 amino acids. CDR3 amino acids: CSVETGEAKNIQYF. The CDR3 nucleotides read TGCAGCGTTGAAACAGGGGAGGCCAAAAACATTCAGTACTTC.

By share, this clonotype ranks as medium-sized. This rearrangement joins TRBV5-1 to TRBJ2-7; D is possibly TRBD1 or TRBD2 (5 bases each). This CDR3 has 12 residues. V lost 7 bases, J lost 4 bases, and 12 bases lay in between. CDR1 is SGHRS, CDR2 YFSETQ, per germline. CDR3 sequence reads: CASYRDGYEQYF. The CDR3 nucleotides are TGCGCCAGCTACCGGGACGGATACGAGCAGTACTTC.

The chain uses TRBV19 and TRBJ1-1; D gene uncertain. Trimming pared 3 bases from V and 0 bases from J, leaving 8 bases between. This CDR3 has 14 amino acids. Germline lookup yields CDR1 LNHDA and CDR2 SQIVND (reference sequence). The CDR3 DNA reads TGTGCCAGTAGTATGGGCAGCATGAACACTGAAGCTTTCTTT. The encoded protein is CASSMGSMNTEAFF.

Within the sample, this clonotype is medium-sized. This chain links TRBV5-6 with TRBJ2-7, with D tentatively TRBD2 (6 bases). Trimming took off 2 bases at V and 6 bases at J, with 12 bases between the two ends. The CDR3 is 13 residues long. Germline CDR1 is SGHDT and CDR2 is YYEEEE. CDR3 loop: CASSFGTAREQYF. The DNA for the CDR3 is TGTGCCAGCAGCTTCGGGACTGCTCGCGAGCAGTACTTC.

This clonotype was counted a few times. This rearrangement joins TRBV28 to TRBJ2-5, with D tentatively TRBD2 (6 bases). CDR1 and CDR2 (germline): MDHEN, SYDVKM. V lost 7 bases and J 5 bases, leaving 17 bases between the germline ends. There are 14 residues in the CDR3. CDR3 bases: TGTGCCAGCAATCCGGGAAGACGGGGGGAGACCCAGTACTTC. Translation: CASNPGRRGETQYF.

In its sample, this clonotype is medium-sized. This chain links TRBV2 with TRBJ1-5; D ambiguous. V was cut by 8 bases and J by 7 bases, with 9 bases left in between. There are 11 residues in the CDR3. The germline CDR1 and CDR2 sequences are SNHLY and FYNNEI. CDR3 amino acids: CASGSWQPQHF. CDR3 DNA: TGTGCCAGCGGGTCGTGGCAGCCCCAGCATTTT.

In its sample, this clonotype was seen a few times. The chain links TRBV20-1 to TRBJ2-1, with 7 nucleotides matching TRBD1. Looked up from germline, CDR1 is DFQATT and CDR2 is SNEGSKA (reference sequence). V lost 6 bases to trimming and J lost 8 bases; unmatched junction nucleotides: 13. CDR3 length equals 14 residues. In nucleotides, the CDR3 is TGCAGTGCCCAGGGACAGTACAAAGGCTATGAGCAGTTCTTC. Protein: CSAQGQYKGYEQFF.

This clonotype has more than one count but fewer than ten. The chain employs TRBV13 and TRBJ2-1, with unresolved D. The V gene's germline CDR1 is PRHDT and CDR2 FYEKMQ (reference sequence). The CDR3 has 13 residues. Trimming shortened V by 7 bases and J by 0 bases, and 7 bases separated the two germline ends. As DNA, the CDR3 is TGTGCCAGCAAGGCCGCCTCCTACAATGAGCAGTTCTTC. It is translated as CASKAASYNEQFF.

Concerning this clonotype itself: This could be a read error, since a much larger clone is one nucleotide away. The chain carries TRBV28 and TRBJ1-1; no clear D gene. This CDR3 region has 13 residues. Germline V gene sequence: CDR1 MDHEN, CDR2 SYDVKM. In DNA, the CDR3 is TGTGCCAGCAGTTTTTCTATTGACACTGATGCTTTCTTT. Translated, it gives CASSFSIDTDAFF.

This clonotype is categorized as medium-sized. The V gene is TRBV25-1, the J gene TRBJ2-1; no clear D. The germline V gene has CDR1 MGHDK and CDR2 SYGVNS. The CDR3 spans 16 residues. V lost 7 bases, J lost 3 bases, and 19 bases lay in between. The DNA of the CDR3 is TGTGCCAGCACCCCTAGGAGTTCCAGTTTCTACAATGAGCAGTTCTTC. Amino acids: CASTPRSSSFYNEQFF.

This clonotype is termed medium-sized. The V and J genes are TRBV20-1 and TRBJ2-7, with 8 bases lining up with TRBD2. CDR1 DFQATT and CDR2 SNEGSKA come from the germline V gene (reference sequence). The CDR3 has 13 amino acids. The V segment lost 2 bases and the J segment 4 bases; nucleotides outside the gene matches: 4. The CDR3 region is CSARLAGSYEQYF. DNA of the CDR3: TGCAGTGCTAGACTAGCGGGCTCTTACGAGCAGTACTTC.

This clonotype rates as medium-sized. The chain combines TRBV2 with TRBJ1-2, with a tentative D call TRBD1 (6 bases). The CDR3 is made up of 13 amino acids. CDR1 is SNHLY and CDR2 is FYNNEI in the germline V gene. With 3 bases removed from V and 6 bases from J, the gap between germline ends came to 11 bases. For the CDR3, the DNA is TGTGCCAGCAGTGATACGGGGGGCAATGGCTACACCTTC. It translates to CASSDTGGNGYTF. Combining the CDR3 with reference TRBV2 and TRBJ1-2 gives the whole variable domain EPEVTQTPSHQVTQMGQEVILRCVPISNHLYFYWYRQILGQKVEFLVSFYNNEISEKSEIFDDQFSVERPDGSNFTLKIRSTKLEDSAMYFCASSDTGGNGYTFGSGTRLTVV.

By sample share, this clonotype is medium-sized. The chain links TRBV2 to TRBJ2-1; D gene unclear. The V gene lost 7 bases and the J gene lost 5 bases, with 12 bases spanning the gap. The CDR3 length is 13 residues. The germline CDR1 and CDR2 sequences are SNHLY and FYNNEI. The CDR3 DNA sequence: TGTGCCAGCATGATACAAGGCCACAATGAGCAGTTCTTC. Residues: CASMIQGHNEQFF.

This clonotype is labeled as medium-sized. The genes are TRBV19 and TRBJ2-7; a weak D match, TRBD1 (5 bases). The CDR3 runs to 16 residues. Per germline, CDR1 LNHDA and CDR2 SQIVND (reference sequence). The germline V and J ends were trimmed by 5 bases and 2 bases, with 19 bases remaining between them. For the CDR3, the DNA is TGTGCCAGTAGTTTAAAGGACAACCCCAACGCCTACGAGCAGTACTTC. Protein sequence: CASSLKDNPNAYEQYF.

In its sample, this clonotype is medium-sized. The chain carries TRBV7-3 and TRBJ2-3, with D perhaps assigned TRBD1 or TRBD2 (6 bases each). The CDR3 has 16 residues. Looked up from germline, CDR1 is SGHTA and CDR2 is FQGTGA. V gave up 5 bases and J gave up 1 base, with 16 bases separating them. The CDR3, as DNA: TGTGCCAGCAGCACCCTGGGGGGCGCGGGCACAGATACGCAGTATTTT. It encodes CASSTLGGAGTDTQYF.

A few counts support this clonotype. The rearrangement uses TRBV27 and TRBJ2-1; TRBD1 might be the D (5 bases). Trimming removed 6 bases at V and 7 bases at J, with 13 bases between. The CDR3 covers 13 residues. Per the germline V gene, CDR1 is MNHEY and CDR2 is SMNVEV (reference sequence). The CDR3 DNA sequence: TGTGCCAGCAGCCTCCCCCCAGGGAATGAGCAGTTCTTC. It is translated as CASSLPPGNEQFF.

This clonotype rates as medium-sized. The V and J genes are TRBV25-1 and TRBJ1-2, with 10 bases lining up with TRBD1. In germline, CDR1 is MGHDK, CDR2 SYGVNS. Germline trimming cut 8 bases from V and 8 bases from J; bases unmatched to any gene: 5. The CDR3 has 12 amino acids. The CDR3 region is CASVGQGNGYTF. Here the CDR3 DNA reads TGTGCCAGCGTGGGACAGGGGAACGGCTACACCTTC.

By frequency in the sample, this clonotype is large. The CDR3 nucleotides read TGTGCCAGCAGTGAAGGGCCCACCCTGGGGGACACTGAAGCTTTCTTT. It specifies CASSEGPTLGDTEAFF. The V and J genes are TRBV2 and TRBJ1-1, with D possibly TRBD1 on 5 matching bases. This CDR3 spans 16 amino acids. The V gene's germline CDR1 is SNHLY and CDR2 FYNNEI. V was shortened by 1 base and J by 3 bases, with 15 bases between the two germline ends.

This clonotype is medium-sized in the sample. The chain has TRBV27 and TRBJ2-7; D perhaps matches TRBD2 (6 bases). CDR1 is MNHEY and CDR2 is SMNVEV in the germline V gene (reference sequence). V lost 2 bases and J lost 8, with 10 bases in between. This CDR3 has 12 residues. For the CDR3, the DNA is TGTGCCAGCAGTTTACCCCGGGGGAAGCAGTACTTC. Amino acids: CASSLPRGKQYF.

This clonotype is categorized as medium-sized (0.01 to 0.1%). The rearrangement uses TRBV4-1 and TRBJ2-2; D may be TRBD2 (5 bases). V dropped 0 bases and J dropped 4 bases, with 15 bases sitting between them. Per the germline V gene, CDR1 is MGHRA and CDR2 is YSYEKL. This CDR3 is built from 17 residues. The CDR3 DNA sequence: TGCGCCAGCAGCCAAGACTCGTGGAGGTGGGTCACCGGGGAGCTGTTTTTT. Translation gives CASSQDSWRWVTGELFF.